Listed below are T cell receptor beta chains from one sample, sequenced in a study of blood T cell repertoires in COVID-19. Sequencing used immunoSEQ multiplex PCR; TCRdb keeps in-frame clones, though not all of them. The table shows about 78,000 clones, with around 91% occurring only once. The sequencing sample was made of peripheral blood. Receptors were obtained from a woman aged 50 to 60 in a cohort sampled during active COVID-19. Each CDR3 is given without its conserved first and last residue. Each record gives: J gene, V gene, CDR3 protein.

>TRBJ2-6|TRBV7-3
ASSGSATSGANVLT
>TRBJ1-5|TRBV7-2
ASSLGSMGNQPQH
>TRBJ2-5|TRBV7-2
ASSFGLGGETQY
>TRBJ2-2|TRBV6-6
ASSGTANTGELF
>TRBJ2-5|TRBV3-1/TRBV3-2
ASSLLDRARETQY
>TRBJ2-3|TRBV19
ATLPIAGTGISTDTQY
>TRBJ1-5|TRBV19
ASSIRDRGRSYNQPQH
>TRBJ2-1|TRBV4-1
ASRWGDISWDEQF
>TRBJ2-7|TRBV30
AWTQQRQGYAEQY
>TRBJ2-7|TRBV2
ASITPSGGGDGYEQY
>TRBJ1-1|TRBV19
ASRPDRDKAF
>TRBJ1-1|TRBV6-5
ASSRTGGAGTEAF
>TRBJ2-3|TRBV6-2/TRBV6-3
ASSPRTGVTDTQY
>TRBJ2-7|TRBV7-2
ASSLGFGETLSYEQY
>TRBJ2-7|TRBV5-1
ASSLGLANYEQY
>TRBJ2-5|TRBV5-4
ASSFNGRGPQTQY
>TRBJ1-2|TRBV10-1
ASSESREGAVGYT
>TRBJ2-5|TRBV24-1
ATSDPLVGETQY
>TRBJ2-7|TRBV7-8
ASSPHAESRNEQY
>TRBJ2-7|TRBV7-2
ASSDRGSHREQY
>TRBJ2-2|TRBV3-1/TRBV3-2
ASSPNTGELF
>TRBJ1-4|TRBV28
ASRVAGEKLF
>TRBJ2-3|TRBV7-9
ASIKSGQGTDTQY
>TRBJ2-3|TRBV6-5
ASRTGGTDTQY
>TRBJ1-5|TRBV30
AWSAGRENQPQH
>TRBJ2-3|TRBV27
ASSIRPREARNTQY
>TRBJ2-4|TRBV15
ATSGIQGWGAKNIQY
>TRBJ1-2|TRBV27
ASTTFGGRPSGVQAGYGYT
>TRBJ1-2|TRBV5-4
ASSLEYNPFYGYT
>TRBJ2-5|TRBV24-1
ATSGGGQETQY
>TRBJ2-2|TRBV9
ASSESGREAGELF
>TRBJ1-2|TRBV6-5
ASSLPGGLGYT
>TRBJ1-1|TRBV28
ASRLRGGGSTEAF
>TRBJ2-5|TRBV13
ASSLRLYQETQY
>TRBJ2-7|TRBV18
ASSPRTIRGEEQY
>TRBJ2-1|TRBV30
AWSLRDRLTIYNEQF
>TRBJ1-5|TRBV7-2
ASSLQSNQPQH
>TRBJ2-6|TRBV5-1
ASSLGGGGMEGANVLT
>TRBJ2-1|TRBV3-1/TRBV3-2
ASSHLTSGSYNEQF
>TRBJ2-7|TRBV19
ASTTSGGPSYEQY
>TRBJ2-2|TRBV2
ASSDSTGELF